Each of the 11 T cell receptor beta chains below was sequenced from the same sample in a study of molecular identifiers for immune sequencing clone quantification. TCRdb analysed the PCR reads with MiXCR anew, one entry per CDR3 protein. The table includes 600,000 to 650,000 distinct CDR3 sequences, approximately 20% detected once. The material sequenced was naive CD8+ T cells from blood, with Jurkat cell RNA spiked in. Subset in this sample: FACS-sorted CD8+CD4-CCR7+CD45RA+ naive T cells. The receptor set was obtained from a human donor in good health. Some libraries in this study had Jurkat cell RNA spiked in.

This clonotype showed up many times. The J gene is TRBJ2-5, the V gene TRBV12-5, with 11 bases matching TRBD2. V shed 3 bases, J shed 2 bases, and the junction held 8 bases outside the gene matches. The CDR3 runs to 17 residues. Germline values: CDR1 LGHNT, CDR2 FRNRAP. The CDR3 region is CASGLVPGLADQETQYF. In DNA, the CDR3 is TGTGCTAGTGGTTTAGTGCCGGGACTAGCGGATCAAGAGACCCAGTACTTC.

Regarding this clonotype: The junction differs from germline at one of its ends, possibly a read error. This chain connects TRBV9 to TRBJ2-7; 10 bases fit TRBD1. Germline values: CDR1 SGDLS, CDR2 YYNGEE. This CDR3 is 15 amino acids long. The CDR3 protein is CASSAGTGATYKQYF. The CDR3 DNA sequence: TGTGCCAGCAGCGCCGGGACAGGGGCGACCTACAAGCAGTACTTC.

This clonotype came up many times. The gene calls are TRBV20-1 and TRBJ1-1; 8 nucleotides line up with TRBD1. CDR3 length equals 14 residues. The germline V gene encodes CDR1 DFQATT and CDR2 SNEGSKA (reference sequence). V trimming: 4 bases; J trimming: 1 base; junction bases outside the gene matches: 5. CDR3 in amino acids: CSATDRGSNTEAFF. For the CDR3, the DNA is TGCAGTGCTACCGACAGGGGATCGAACACTGAAGCTTTCTTT.

Worth noting for this clonotype: This may arise from a read error, as a much more abundant clone is one base away. The missing conserved phenylalanine or tryptophan at the end of this CDR3 makes a read error likely. The rearrangement links TRBV11-2 to TRBJ2-7; 7 positions match TRBD2. CDR3 length: 12 residues. Looked up from germline, CDR1 is SGHAT and CDR2 is FQNNGV. With 8 bases clipped from V and 6 bases from J, the junction kept 7 bases outside the gene matches. The chain's CDR3 is CASSWGGVEQYL. The CDR3 DNA follows: TGTGCCAGCTCCTGGGGGGGGGTCGAGCAGTACCTC.

The J gene is TRBJ1-6, the V gene TRBV14, with D maybe TRBD1 (6 bases). V was cut by 2 bases and J by 7 bases, with 12 bases left in between. The CDR3 extends over 15 amino acids. Per germline, CDR1 SGHDN and CDR2 FVKESK. For the CDR3, the DNA is TGTGCCAGCAGCCAATCCAGGGGAGTGAATTCACCCCTCCACTTT. It is translated as CASSQSRGVNSPLHF.

The J gene is TRBJ1-2, the V gene TRBV7-8, with D possibly being TRBD1 (6 bases). From germline, CDR1 is SGHVS and CDR2 FQNEAQ. This CDR3 is built from 13 residues. Trimming shortened V by 2 bases and J by 8 bases, and 12 bases separated the two germline ends. DNA of the CDR3: TGTGCCAGCAGCTTACAGGGGTTTGAGGGCTACACCTTC. As protein: CASSLQGFEGYTF. Based on the CDR3 plus reference TRBV7-8 and TRBJ1-2, the full variable domain is GAGVSQSPRYKVAKRGQDVALRCDPISGHVSLFWYQQALGQGPEFLTYFQNEAQLDKSGLPSDRFFAERPEGSVSTLKIQRTQQEDSAVYLCASSLQGFEGYTFGSGTRLTVV.

This clonotype was detected only a few times. The J gene is TRBJ1-2, the V gene TRBV5-6; 7 nucleotides line up with TRBD1. Germline trimming cut 4 bases from V and 14 bases from J; bases unmatched to any gene: 14. The length of the CDR3 is 13 residues. The germline CDR1 and CDR2 sequences are SGHDT and YYEEEE. CDR3 in amino acids: CASSPGDSWSLTF. CDR3 coding DNA: TGTGCCAGCAGCCCTGGGGACAGTTGGTCCCTTACCTTC.

The chain uses TRBV29-1 and TRBJ2-1; 12 positions match TRBD2. V lost 0 bases, J lost 4 bases, and 7 bases stayed unmatched. The CDR3 has 17 residues. CDR1 and CDR2 from the germline V gene are SQVTM and ANQGSEA. CDR3 nucleotides: TGCAGCGTTGAAGATCCGCTAGCGGGAGGGCGATACAATGAGCAGTTCTTC. It yields the protein CSVEDPLAGGRYNEQFF.

This clonotype was recorded many times. This chain uses TRBV20-1 with TRBJ2-5, with 12 bases matching TRBD2. J gave up 5 bases and V 3 bases, and 16 bases lay outside the gene matches. CDR3 length: 18 amino acids. Germline V CDR1 and CDR2: DFQATT, SNEGSKA (reference sequence). CDR3 in DNA: TGCAGTGCTAGGAGACTAGCGGGAGATCGAATCAACTGGGAGACCCAGTACTTC. This translates into CSARRLAGDRINWETQYF.

This clonotype was recorded many times. V usage is TRBV11-2 and J usage is TRBJ2-1; a possible D gene is TRBD2 (5 bases). Germline V gene sequence: CDR1 SGHAT, CDR2 FQNNGV. Between the trimmed V and J ends, which lost 0 bases and 12 bases, there was a span of 12 bases. This CDR3 is 13 amino acids long. Here the CDR3 reads CASSLESSPGQFF. The CDR3 DNA is TGTGCCAGCAGCTTAGAGTCTAGCCCCGGGCAGTTCTTC. Full variable domain (rest looked up from reference TRBV11-2 and TRBJ2-1): EAGVAQSPRYKIIEKRQSVAFWCNPISGHATLYWYQQILGQGPKLLIQFQNNGVVDDSQLPKDRFSAERLKGVDSTLKIQPAKLEDSAVYLCASSLESSPGQFFGPGTRLTVL.

This clonotype was counted only a few times. The J gene is TRBJ2-2, the V gene TRBV12-3 or TRBV12-4, with D unclear. This CDR3 has 15 residues. The germline V and J ends were trimmed by 5 bases and 7 bases, with 17 bases remaining between them. DNA of the CDR3: TGTGCCAGCAGTCCCAGCCCCGTGGTGTACGGGGAGCTGTTTTTT. This encodes CASSPSPVVYGELFF.